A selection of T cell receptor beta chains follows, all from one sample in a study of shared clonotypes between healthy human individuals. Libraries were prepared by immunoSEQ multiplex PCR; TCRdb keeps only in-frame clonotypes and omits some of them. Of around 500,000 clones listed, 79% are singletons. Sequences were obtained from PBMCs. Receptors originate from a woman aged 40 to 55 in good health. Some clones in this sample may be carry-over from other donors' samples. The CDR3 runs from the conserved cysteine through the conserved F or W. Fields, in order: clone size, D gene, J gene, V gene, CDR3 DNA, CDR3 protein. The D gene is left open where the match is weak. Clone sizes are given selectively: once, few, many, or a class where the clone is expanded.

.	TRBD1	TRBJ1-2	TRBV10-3	TGTGCCATCAGTGAGATGGACAGGGGATCCTATGGCTACACCTTC	CAISEMDRGSYGYTF
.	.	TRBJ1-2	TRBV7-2	TGTGCCAGCAGCTTAGCAGGATCAGTGGAGGGTTCTGGCTACACCTTC	CASSLAGSVEGSGYTF
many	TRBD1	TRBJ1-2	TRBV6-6	TGTGCCAGCAGAAAAGGACAGGGCCCTAACTATGGCTACACCTTC	CASRKGQGPNYGYTF
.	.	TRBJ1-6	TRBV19	TGTGCCAGTAGTCTCGACCGGGACATAAGGTCACCCCTCCACTTT	CASSLDRDIRSPLHF
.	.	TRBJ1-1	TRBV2	TGTGCCAGCATTAGGACGTACTTAGTCCCTGAAGCTTTCTTT	CASIRTYLVPEAFF
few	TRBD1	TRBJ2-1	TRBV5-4	TGTGCCAGCAGCTTGGGGGACAGAAACAATGAGCAGTTCTTC	CASSLGDRNNEQFF
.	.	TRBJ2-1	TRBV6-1	TGTGCCAGCAGGAGGGGGGCGGGATCGGAAAATGAGCAGTTCTTC	CASRRGAGSENEQFF
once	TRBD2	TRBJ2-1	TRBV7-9	TGTGCCAGCAGTGTGACTAGCGGATCCTACAATGAGCAGTTCTTC	CASSVTSGSYNEQFF
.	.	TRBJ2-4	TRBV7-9	TGTGCCAGCAGCTTAGTGGACGGAAAAAACATTCAGTACTTC	CASSLVDGKNIQYF
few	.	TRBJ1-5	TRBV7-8	TGTGCCAGCAGCTTAGGAGGCGGCCAGCCCCAGCATTTT	CASSLGGGQPQHF
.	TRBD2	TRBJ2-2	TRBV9	TGTGCCAGCAGCGTAGGCGCGGGGAGCGGGAGAAACCCCGGGGAGCTGTTTTTT	CASSVGAGSGRNPGELFF
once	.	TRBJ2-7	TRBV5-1	TGCGCCAGCAGCCCTTCTGCGGGACCCCCCGGCGAGCAGTACTTC	CASSPSAGPPGEQYF
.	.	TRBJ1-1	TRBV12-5	TGTGCTAGTATCCGGACACTAAACACTGAAGCTTTCTTT	CASIRTLNTEAFF
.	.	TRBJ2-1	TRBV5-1	TGCGCCAGCAGCTACTCCGGGACTTTCGGCAACAATGAGCAGTTCTTC	CASSYSGTFGNNEQFF
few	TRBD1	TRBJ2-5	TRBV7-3	TGTGCCAGCAGCCCCACCAGACAGGGTCAAGAGACCCAGTACTTC	CASSPTRQGQETQYF
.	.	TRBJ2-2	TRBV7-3	TGTGCCAGCAGCTTAACCGGAGGACATAACACCGGGGAGCTGTTTTTT	CASSLTGGHNTGELFF
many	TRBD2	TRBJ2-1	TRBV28	TGTGCCAGCAGACTAGCGGGAGGGTATAATGAGCAGTTCTTC	CASRLAGGYNEQFF
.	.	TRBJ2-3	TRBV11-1	TGTGCCAGCAGCCCTATCGAGAGGGCACCGCAGTATTTT	CASSPIERAPQYF
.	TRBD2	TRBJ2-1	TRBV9	TGTGCCAGCACCATTAGCGGGAGGGAGTATGATGAGCAGTTCTTC	CASTISGREYDEQFF
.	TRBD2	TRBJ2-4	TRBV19	TGTGCCAGTAGTATCTGGACTAGTTCTAGCAAAAACATTCAGTACTTC	CASSIWTSSSKNIQYF
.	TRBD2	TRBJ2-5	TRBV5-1	TGCGCCAGCAGCAGCGGGACTAGCGGGATTGAGACCCAGTACTTC	CASSSGTSGIETQYF
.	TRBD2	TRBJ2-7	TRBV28	TGTGCCAGCAGTGGAGCGGGAGGGTTATCCTACGAGCAGTACTTC	CASSGAGGLSYEQYF
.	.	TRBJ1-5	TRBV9	TGTGCCAGCAGCGTAGGGGAAAATCAGCCCCAGCATTTT	CASSVGENQPQHF
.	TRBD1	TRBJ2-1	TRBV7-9	TGTGCCAGCAGCTTCGAACAGGGGGCGTTCAATGAGCAGTTCTTC	CASSFEQGAFNEQFF
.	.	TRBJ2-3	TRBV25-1	TGTGCCAGCAGTGTCCCGGGCCCAGATACGCAGTATTTT	CASSVPGPDTQYF
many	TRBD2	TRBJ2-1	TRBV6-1	TGTGCCAGCAGTACCACTACATCGGGGGGTGAGCAGTTCTTC	CASSTTTSGGEQFF
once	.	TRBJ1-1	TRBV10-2	TGCGCCAGCTCCCTCGGGAGCTCCACTGAAGCTTTCTTT	CASSLGSSTEAFF
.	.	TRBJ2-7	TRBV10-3	TGTGCCACCCGGACGGATTTGTGGGAGCAGTACTTC	CATRTDLWEQYF
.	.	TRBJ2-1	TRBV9	TGTGCCAGCAGCTATGGGGGCATAGCGGACAATGAGCAGTTCTTC	CASSYGGIADNEQFF
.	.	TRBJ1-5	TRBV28	TGTGCCAGCAGACCCCAGGGTAGCAATCAGCCCCAGCATTTT	CASRPQGSNQPQHF
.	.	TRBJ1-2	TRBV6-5	TGTGCCAGCAGTTACTCGGGGGGGTTGAGCTATGGCTACACCTTC	CASSYSGGLSYGYTF
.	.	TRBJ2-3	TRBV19	TGTGCCACTAGGAGGGCTAGCACAGATACGCAGTATTTT	CATRRASTDTQYF
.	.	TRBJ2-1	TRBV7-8	TGTGCCAGCAGACCCATGACTAGTCTCTCCTACAATGAGCAGTTCTTC	CASRPMTSLSYNEQFF
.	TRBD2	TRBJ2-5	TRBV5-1	TGCGCCAGCAGCCTGGGACTAGCGGGAGAAGGCGAGACCCAGTACTTC	CASSLGLAGEGETQYF
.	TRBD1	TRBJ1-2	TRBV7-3	TGTGCCAGCAGCGTATCCGGGACAGCGATTATGAGTGGCTACACCTTC	CASSVSGTAIMSGYTF
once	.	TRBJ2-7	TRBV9	TGTGCCAGCAGCGTAGGAGGGGTCAACTACGAGCAGTACTTC	CASSVGGVNYEQYF
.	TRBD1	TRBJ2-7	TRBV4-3	TGCGCCAGCAGCCAATTCAGGGGGACCTACGAGCAGTACTTC	CASSQFRGTYEQYF
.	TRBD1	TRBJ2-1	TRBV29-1	TGCAGCGTTTCCCCAGGGGGAGTTAGCTCCTACAATGAGCAGTTCTTC	CSVSPGGVSSYNEQFF
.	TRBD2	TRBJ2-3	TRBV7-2	TGTGCCAGCAGCTTAGCGTATAGCGGGAGCGGGGGTCCAGATACGCAGTATTTT	CASSLAYSGSGGPDTQYF
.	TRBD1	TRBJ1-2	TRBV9	TGTGCCAGCAGCGTAGGACAGGGGGCCGGCGGCTACACCTTC	CASSVGQGAGGYTF
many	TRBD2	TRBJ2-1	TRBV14	TGTGCCAGCAGCCAAGAGAGGCAGCGGGAGGGCTACGAGCGGGAGTCTTATGAGCAGTTCTTC	CASSQERQREGYERESYEQFF
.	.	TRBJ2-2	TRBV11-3	TGTGCCAGCAGCTTAGAGAGGGGGGCTGATAACGGGGAGCTGTTTTTT	CASSLERGADNGELFF
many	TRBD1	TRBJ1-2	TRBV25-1	TGTGCCAGCAGGGCAGGGGGTCGCTATGGCTACACCTTC	CASRAGGRYGYTF
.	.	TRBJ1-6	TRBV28	TGTGCCAGCAGACAGGGTTTCAATTCACCCCTCCACTTT	CASRQGFNSPLHF
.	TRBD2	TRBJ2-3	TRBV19	TGTGCCAGTAGTGCCTCGACTAGCGGGCGCACAGATACGCAGTATTTT	CASSASTSGRTDTQYF
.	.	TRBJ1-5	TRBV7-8	TGTGCCAGCAGCTTAGGAATGCAGCCCCAGCATTTT	CASSLGMQPQHF
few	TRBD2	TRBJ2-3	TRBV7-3	TGTGCCAGCAGCTTAGCGGGAGGGCCGACAGATACGCAGTATTTT	CASSLAGGPTDTQYF
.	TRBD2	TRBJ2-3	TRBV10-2	TGCGCCAGCAGGACTAGCGGACACACAGATACGCAGTATTTT	CASRTSGHTDTQYF
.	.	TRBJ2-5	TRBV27	TGTGCCAGCAGCATGGGGCGCAGCCAAGAGACCCAGTACTTC	CASSMGRSQETQYF
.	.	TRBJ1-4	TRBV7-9	TGTGCCAGCAGCTTCGGGGTAAATAATGAAAAACTGTTTTTT	CASSFGVNNEKLFF
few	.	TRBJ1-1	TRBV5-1	TGCGCCAGCAGCTTTTCCGGGACTGAAGCTTTCTTT	CASSFSGTEAFF
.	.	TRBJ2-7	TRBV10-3	TGTGCCATCAGTGAGGTCTGGGAGCAGTACTTC	CAISEVWEQYF
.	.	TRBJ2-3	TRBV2	TGTGCCAGCAGTATTCGGGCCTCTCGGGATACGCAGTATTTT	CASSIRASRDTQYF
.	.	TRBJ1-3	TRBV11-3	TGTGCCAGCAGCTTATCAGGGAACGGAAACACCATATATTTT	CASSLSGNGNTIYF
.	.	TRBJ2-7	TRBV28	TGTGCCAGCAGTTCCCCTAGCGCCTACGAGCAGTACTTC	CASSSPSAYEQYF
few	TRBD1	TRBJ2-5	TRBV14	TGTGCCAGCGAGGGCAGGGGGCACATGACCCAGTACTTC	CASEGRGHMTQYF
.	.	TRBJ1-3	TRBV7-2	TGTGCCAGCAGCTTATCCCCTACCCGCTCTGGAAACACCATATATTTT	CASSLSPTRSGNTIYF
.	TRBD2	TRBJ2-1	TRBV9	TGTGCCAGCAGCGTTAAAGCTAGCGGGATCTATGAGCAGTTCTTC	CASSVKASGIYEQFF
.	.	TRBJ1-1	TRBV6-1	TGTGCCAGCAGTGAGGAAACCGCGTTCACTGAAGCTTTCTTT	CASSEETAFTEAFF